This T cell receptor (beta chain) was sequenced in a study of blood T cells in healthy people across ages. Of note for this clonotype: Its antigen is currently unknown.

Broader study findings: Long-lived and aged donors differed, with more naive CD4+ cells and higher diversity in the long-lived. With age, beta diversity per million T cells declined roughly linearly, significantly by roughly 40. The study found TCR beta diversity correlated strongly with naive T cell percentage.

The V end was cut by 4 bases, the J end by 7 bases, with 20 bases between. Looked up from germline, CDR1 is SGHTA and CDR2 is FQGNSA. The CDR3 sequence is 16 residues long. Primed by a sample-barcoded 5' primer and a J-beta primer mix, a second PCR proceeded for roughly 7 to 11 cycles. A template-switch adaptor that had 12 random nucleotides put a tag on each cDNA molecule. Each CDR3 protein gets one entry after TCRdb re-called the 5' RACE reads with MiXCR. The table has some 1.4 million distinct CDR3 sequences, approximately 42% seen once; the top ten hold approximately 7.9%. The TCR comes from a woman in her late teens or twenties in good health. The source material was blood. The rearrangement joins TRBV7-2 to TRBJ2-1, with a weak D call TRBD2 (5 bases). This chain's CDR3 is CASSSRALTRENEQFF. The DNA of the CDR3 is TGTGCCAGCAGCTCCCGGGCCCTTACTAGGGAGAATGAGCAGTTCTTC.